Presented here are 23 T cell receptor beta chains from one specimen sequenced in a study of beta chain features in type 1 diabetes. The whole isolated RNA underwent reverse transcription, so sequencing captured expressed TCRB transcripts. Clones were read by immunoSEQ multiplex PCR, and TCRdb kept only the in-frame ones, dropping some. The profile shows about half a million clones, approximately 28% of them singletons. Specimen: naive CD4+ T cells from blood. The receptor set was obtained from a man aged 18 to 29 in good health.

This clone has more than one count but fewer than ten. The chain recombines TRBV2 with TRBJ2-3; TRBD2 matches at 12 bases. CDR1 and CDR2 from the germline V gene are SNHLY and FYNNEI. The CDR3 has 14 amino acids. Trimming removed 4 bases from V and 5 bases from J; junction bases left unmatched: 1. The CDR3 protein is CASSAGLAGDTQYF. CDR3 DNA: TGTGCCAGCAGTGCGGGACTAGCGGGAGATACGCAGTATTTT.

There are a few counts of this clone. This rearrangement joins TRBV4-1 to TRBJ2-1, with D unresolved. Germline V gene data show CDR1 as MGHRA and CDR2 as YSYEKL. The CDR3 extends over 15 amino acids. V was shortened by 1 base and J by 6 bases, with 13 bases between the two germline ends. The CDR3 DNA sequence: TGCGCCAGCAGCCAAGGTGCTAGTTTCCTCAATGAGCAGTTCTTC. Translated, it gives CASSQGASFLNEQFF.

The gene calls are TRBV27 and TRBJ2-7; D not certain. The CDR3 sequence is 11 residues long. In germline, CDR1 is MNHEY, CDR2 SMNVEV (reference sequence). Trimming cost V 6 bases and J 6 bases, with 9 bases left between them. The CDR3 is CASSSSGEQYF. The CDR3, as DNA: TGTGCCAGCAGCTCATCGGGCGAGCAGTACTTC.

V and J are TRBV18 and TRBJ2-4; D gene ambiguous. V shed 3 bases and J shed 1 base, with 10 bases lying between them. Germline-derived CDR1 and CDR2 are KGHSH and LQKENI. There are 15 residues in the CDR3. The CDR3 DNA reads as TGTGCCAGCTCACCTTGGACCGCTGCCAAAAACATTCAGTACTTC. Protein: CASSPWTAAKNIQYF.

This clone was picked up a small number of times. The chain is built from TRBV4-3 and TRBJ1-2, with D uncertain. V lost 0 bases and J 8 bases, leaving 7 bases between the germline ends. From germline, CDR1 is LGHNA and CDR2 YSLEER. This CDR3 spans 12 amino acids. The CDR3 protein is CASSQEGGGYTF. The CDR3 DNA reads as TGCGCCAGCAGCCAAGAGGGAGGAGGCTACACCTTC.

This clone has just a few counts. In DNA form, the CDR3 reads TGCAGCGTTCGGACAGGCGGGGTGAACACTGAAGCTTTCTTT. Amino acid sequence: CSVRTGGVNTEAFF. This rearrangement joins TRBV29-1 to TRBJ1-1; 7 positions agree with TRBD1. The germline V gene has CDR1 SQVTM and CDR2 ANQGSEA. This CDR3 is built from 14 residues. Trimming at V came to 5 bases and at J to 0 bases, leaving 6 bases not matched to a gene.

This chain's CDR3 is CASQFSGELFF. The DNA of the CDR3 is TGTGCCAGCCAGTTCTCCGGGGAGCTGTTTTTT. V and J are TRBV2 and TRBJ2-2; D is unclear. The germline V gene encodes CDR1 SNHLY and CDR2 FYNNEI. The V gene lost 8 bases and the J gene lost 6 bases, with 7 bases spanning the gap. The CDR3 length is 11 residues. The variable domain in full, with the rest retrieved from reference TRBV2 and TRBJ2-2, is EPEVTQTPSHQVTQMGQEVILRCVPISNHLYFYWYRQILGQKVEFLVSFYNNEISEKSEIFDDQFSVERPDGSNFTLKIRSTKLEDSAMYFCASQFSGELFFGEGSRLTVL.

The V call is TRBV15, the J call TRBJ2-3; tentative D call: TRBD1 (6 bases). The CDR3 runs to 12 residues. Looked up from germline, CDR1 is LNHNV and CDR2 is YYDKDF (reference sequence). Trimming pared 4 bases from V and 9 bases from J, leaving 11 bases between. CDR3 residues: CATSKDRRTQYF. The CDR3 DNA sequence: TGTGCCACCAGCAAGGACAGAAGAACGCAGTATTTT.

The V and J genes are TRBV9 and TRBJ2-3; possibly TRBD2 for D (5 bases). The CDR3 consists of 14 residues. V lost 0 bases, J lost 6 bases, and 11 bases lay in between. CDR1 and CDR2 from the germline V gene are SGDLS and YYNGEE. The CDR3: CASSVDGPGDTQYF. In DNA, the CDR3 is TGTGCCAGCAGCGTAGACGGGCCGGGGGATACGCAGTATTTT.

The chain has TRBV30 and TRBJ1-5; tentatively, D is TRBD1 (6 bases). The CDR3 contains 13 residues. CDR1 is GTSNPN and CDR2 is SVGIG in the germline V gene (reference sequence). Between the trimmed V and J ends, which lost 3 bases and 6 bases, there was a span of 12 bases. The CDR3 DNA is TGTGCCTGGAGGAAACAGGGAGGTCAGCCCCAGCATTTT. Translated, it gives CAWRKQGGQPQHF.

This clone was seen just once. The chain is built from TRBV11-2 and TRBJ2-1; tentatively, D is TRBD1 or TRBD2 (5 bases each). The germline gives CDR1 SGHAT, CDR2 FQNNGV. The CDR3 loop spans 16 amino acids. The ends were cut back, 4 bases at V and 1 base at J, with 14 bases in the middle. The CDR3 coding sequence is TGTGCCAGCAGCTCCGATGCTGGGGGTTCCTACAATGAGCAGTTCTTC. Its translation is CASSSDAGGSYNEQFF.

This chain links TRBV5-4 with TRBJ2-5; D remains ambiguous. The V gene's germline CDR1 is SGHNT and CDR2 YYREEE (reference sequence). The CDR3 has 15 residues. V was cut by 0 bases and J by 0 bases, with 9 bases left in between. CDR3 in amino acids: CASSLAQKYQETQYF. Here the CDR3 DNA reads TGTGCCAGCAGCTTGGCCCAGAAGTACCAAGAGACCCAGTACTTC. Complete variable domain (other parts from reference TRBV5-4 and TRBJ2-5): ETGVTQSPTHLIKTRGQQVTLRCSSQSGHNTVSWYQQALGQGPQFIFQYYREEENGRGNFPPRFSGLQFPNYSSELNVNALELDDSALYLCASSLAQKYQETQYFGPGTRLLVL.

The chain is built from TRBV11-3 and TRBJ2-3, with D uncertain. This CDR3 is built from 13 residues. The ends were cut back, 6 bases at V and 4 bases at J, with 11 bases in the middle. CDR1 is SGHNT and CDR2 is YENEEA in the germline V gene. CDR3 coding DNA: TGTGCCAGCAGTTTGAAATGGGCAGATACGCAGTATTTT. Translated, it gives CASSLKWADTQYF.

The chain couples TRBV5-1 to TRBJ1-2; D remains unclear. The CDR3 spans 15 residues. V dropped 4 bases and J dropped 7 bases, with 20 bases sitting between them. CDR1 SGHRS and CDR2 YFSETQ come from the germline V gene. The CDR3 DNA reads TGCGCCAGCAGCCCAGAGGACGGCCGATTGCTTGGCTACACCTTC. This codes for CASSPEDGRLLGYTF.

The chain joins TRBV23-1 to TRBJ2-7; the D is unclear. TRBV23-1 is an ORF, and what it does is uncertain. There are 10 residues in the CDR3. V lost 4 bases, J lost 5 bases, and 3 bases lay in between. The CDR3, as DNA: TGCGCCAGCAGTCCTCACGAGCAGTACTTC. Its protein is CASSPHEQYF.

This clone was counted only a few times. V gene TRBV2 combines with J gene TRBJ2-5; possibly TRBD1 for D (6 bases). Trimming stripped 6 bases from V and 5 bases from J, with 10 bases between. This CDR3 region has 12 residues. Germline-derived CDR1 and CDR2 are SNHLY and FYNNEI. The CDR3 reads CASRGRGETQYF. The CDR3 region has the DNA TGTGCCAGCAGGGGCAGGGGTGAGACCCAGTACTTC.

This clone was seen a handful of times. A read error may account for a junction end that differs from germline. The V gene is TRBV4-1, the J gene TRBJ2-2, with 8 positions matching TRBD2. CDR1 and CDR2 from the germline V gene are MGHRA and YSYEKL. This CDR3 region has 18 residues. The DNA of the CDR3 is TGCTCCAGCAGCCAAGATGAGCTAGCGGGCTTGAACACCGGGGAGCTGTTTTTT. This gives the protein CSSSQDELAGLNTGELFF.

This clone was seen more than once but under ten times. This same CDR3 is encoded by further DNA sequences in the sample. V and J are TRBV5-1 and TRBJ2-3; the D is unclear. The CDR3 extends over 14 amino acids. Trimming left V 0 bases short and J 0 bases short, with 5 bases between. Germline V lookup: CDR1 SGHRS, CDR2 YFSETQ. CDR3 nucleotide sequence: TGCGCCAGCAGCTTGGGAGGAAGCACAGATACGCAGTATTTT. Translating it yields CASSLGGSTDTQYF.

In nucleotides, the CDR3 is TGTGCCAGCAGCCAAGTGGGAGCGGGAGGGCAGTTCTTC. Its translation is CASSQVGAGGQFF. The rearrangement links TRBV4-2 to TRBJ2-1; 9 positions match TRBD2. The CDR3 runs 13 residues. J lost 12 bases, V lost 1 base, and 4 bases had no gene match. Germline CDR1 and CDR2: LGHNA and YNFKEQ.

This clone showed up just a few times. V gene TRBV4-3 combines with J gene TRBJ2-7, with 11 bases that match TRBD1. V was clipped by 1 base and J by 6 bases; unmatched bases: 5. The CDR3 is made up of 15 amino acids. CDR1 and CDR2 (germline): LGHNA, YSLEER. The DNA for the CDR3 is TGCGCCAGCAGCCAAGCGGGACAGGGGGTTGTCGAGCAGTACTTC. Residues: CASSQAGQGVVEQYF.

The rearrangement links TRBV4-1 to TRBJ2-2; D may match TRBD1 or TRBD2 (5 bases each). V shed 4 bases and J shed 3 bases, with 18 bases lying between them. CDR3 length: 17 amino acids. Germline CDR1 is MGHRA and CDR2 is YSYEKL. CDR3 loop: CASSRQNAGRYTGELFF. CDR3 coding DNA: TGCGCCAGCAGCCGACAAAATGCAGGGAGATACACCGGGGAGCTGTTTTTT.

The V and J genes are TRBV5-1 and TRBJ1-2, with D unresolved. The ends were cut back, 0 bases at V and 2 bases at J, with 8 bases in the middle. CDR3 length: 14 amino acids. Germline CDR1 SGHRS, CDR2 YFSETQ. CDR3 DNA: TGCGCCAGCAGCTTGGGCCCAGACAACTATGGCTACACCTTC. Residues: CASSLGPDNYGYTF.

The J gene is TRBJ2-1, the V gene TRBV30; possible D gene TRBD1, 6 bases. In germline, CDR1 is GTSNPN, CDR2 SVGIG (reference sequence). V was cut by 4 bases and J by 8 bases, with 18 bases left in between. This CDR3 contains 14 residues. Here the CDR3 DNA reads TGTGCCTGGAACGGCAGGGGAACGGAGGATGAGCAGTTCTTC. It translates to CAWNGRGTEDEQFF. Full variable domain (missing parts from reference TRBV30 and TRBJ2-1): SQTIHQWPATLVQPVGSPLSLECTVEGTSNPNLYWYRQAAGRGLQLLFYSVGIGQISSEVPQNLSASRPQDRQFILSSKKLLLSDSGFYLCAWNGRGTEDEQFFGPGTRLTVL.